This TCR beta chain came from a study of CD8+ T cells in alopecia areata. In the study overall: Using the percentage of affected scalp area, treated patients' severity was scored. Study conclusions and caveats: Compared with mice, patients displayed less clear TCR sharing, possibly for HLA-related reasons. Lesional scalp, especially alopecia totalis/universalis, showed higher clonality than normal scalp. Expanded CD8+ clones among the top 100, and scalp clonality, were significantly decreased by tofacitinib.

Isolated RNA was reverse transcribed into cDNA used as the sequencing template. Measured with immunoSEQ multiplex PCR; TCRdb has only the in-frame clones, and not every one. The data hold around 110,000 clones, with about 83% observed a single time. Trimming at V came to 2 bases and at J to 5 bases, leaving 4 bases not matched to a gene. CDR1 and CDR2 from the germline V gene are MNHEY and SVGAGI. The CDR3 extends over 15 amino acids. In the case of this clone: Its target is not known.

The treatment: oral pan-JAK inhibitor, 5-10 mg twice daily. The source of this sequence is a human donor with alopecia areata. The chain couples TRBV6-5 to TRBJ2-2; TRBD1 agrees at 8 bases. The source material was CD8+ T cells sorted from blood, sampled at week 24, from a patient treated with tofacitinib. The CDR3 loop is CASSYTDRGTGELFF. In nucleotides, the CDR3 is TGTGCCAGCAGTTACACAGACAGGGGAACCGGGGAGCTGTTTTTT.